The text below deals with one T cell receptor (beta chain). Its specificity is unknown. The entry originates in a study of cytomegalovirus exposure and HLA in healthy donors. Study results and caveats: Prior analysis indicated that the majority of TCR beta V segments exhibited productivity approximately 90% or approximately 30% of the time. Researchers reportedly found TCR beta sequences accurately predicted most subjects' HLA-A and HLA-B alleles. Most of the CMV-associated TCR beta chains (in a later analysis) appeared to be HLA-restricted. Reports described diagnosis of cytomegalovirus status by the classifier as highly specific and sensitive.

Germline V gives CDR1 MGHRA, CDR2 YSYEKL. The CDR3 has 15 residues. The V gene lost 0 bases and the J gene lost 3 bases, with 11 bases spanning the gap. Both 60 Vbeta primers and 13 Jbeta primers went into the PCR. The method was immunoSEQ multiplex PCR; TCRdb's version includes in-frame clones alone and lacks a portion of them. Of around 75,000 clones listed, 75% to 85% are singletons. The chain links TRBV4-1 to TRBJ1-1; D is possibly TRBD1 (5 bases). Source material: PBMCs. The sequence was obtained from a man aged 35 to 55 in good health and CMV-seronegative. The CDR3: CASSQDGGGYTEAFF. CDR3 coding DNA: TGCGCCAGCAGCCAAGATGGGGGGGGTTACACTGAAGCTTTCTTT.